This paragraph covers one TCR beta chain sequence. What it binds is unknown. The germline CDR1 and CDR2 sequences are WSHSY and SAAADI. V was pared by 2 bases and J by 2 bases, with 17 bases between. The CDR3 extends over 17 amino acids. The data derive from a study of post-analysis software for immune sequencing data. Overall study context: Progressive-relapsing, secondary progressive and relapsing-remitting multiple sclerosis were among the disease courses included. Notes on the study in general: By F measure, samples from a shared preparation batch strongly co-clustered. There were five or six TRBV segments more frequent in patients than controls, and TRBV5-6, TRBV5-1 and TRBV20-1 were among them. Significantly lower normalized Chao1 diversity was seen in multiple sclerosis patients than in controls.

TCR beta cDNA libraries had unique molecular identifiers. The source material, 1 to 10 million T cells, gave rise to about 500,000 cDNA molecules. TCRdb passed the PCR reads through MiXCR, listing each CDR3 protein once. There are roughly 430,000 distinct CDR3 sequences in the sample; 35% to 45% occur only once, and approximately 7.1% lies in the top ten. Input material: blood. This TCR derives from a girl aged 2-10 years with multiple sclerosis. The chain couples TRBV10-2 to TRBJ2-3, with D unresolved. DNA for the CDR3: TGCGCCAGCAGTGAGCCGCACCAAAGCCCATTCACAGATACGCAGTATTTT. Its translation: CASSEPHQSPFTDTQYF.